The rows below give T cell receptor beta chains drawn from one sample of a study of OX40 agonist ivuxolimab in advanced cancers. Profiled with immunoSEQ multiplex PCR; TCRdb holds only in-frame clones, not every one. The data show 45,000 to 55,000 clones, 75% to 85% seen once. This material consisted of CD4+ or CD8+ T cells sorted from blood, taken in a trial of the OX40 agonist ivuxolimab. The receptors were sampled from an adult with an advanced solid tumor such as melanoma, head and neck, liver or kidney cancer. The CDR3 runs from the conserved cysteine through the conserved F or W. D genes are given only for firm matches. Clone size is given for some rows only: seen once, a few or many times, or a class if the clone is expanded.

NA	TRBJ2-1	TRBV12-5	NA	TGTGCTAGTGCGCCGTTAATCGACAATGAGCAGTTCTTC	CASAPLIDNEQFF
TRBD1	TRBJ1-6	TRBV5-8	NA	TGTGCCAGCAGCTTGGGACAGGGGCTGAAGAATTCACCCCTCCACTTT	CASSLGQGLKNSPLHF
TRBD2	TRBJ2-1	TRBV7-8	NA	TGTGCCAGCAGCTCGACTAGCGGGCGGCCCGGTGAGCAGTTCTTC	CASSSTSGRPGEQFF
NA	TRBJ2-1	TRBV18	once	TGTGCCAGCTCACCACCGGGGGGCAGGGAAGGCAATGAGCAGTTCTTC	CASSPPGGREGNEQFF
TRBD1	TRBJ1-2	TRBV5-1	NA	TGCGCCAGCAGCGGTGGGCCGGGACAGGGTGGATTGAGTGGCTACACCTTC	CASSGGPGQGGLSGYTF
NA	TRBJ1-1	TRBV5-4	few	TGTGCCAGCAGGTCACAGGGCCTCACTGAAGCTTTCTTT	CASRSQGLTEAFF
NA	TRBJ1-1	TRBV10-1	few	TGCGCCAGCAGTGAGAATTGGGGGGCGCGCGCGGCTTTCTTT	CASSENWGARAAFF
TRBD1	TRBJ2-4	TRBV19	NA	TGTGCCAGTAGTGACAGGGCCAGGATCAACATTCAGTACTTC	CASSDRARINIQYF
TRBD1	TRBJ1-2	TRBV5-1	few	TGCGCCAGCAGCTTGGATGCTGGACCGGGACAGGGATATGGCTACACCTTC	CASSLDAGPGQGYGYTF
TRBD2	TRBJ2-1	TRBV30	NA	TGTGCCTGGAGTCCGGGACTAGCAAACCTATTTAATGAGCAGTTCTTC	CAWSPGLANLFNEQFF
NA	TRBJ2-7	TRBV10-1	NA	TGCGCCAGCAGTGACCGGGATTCAACGGGCGAGCAGTACTTC	CASSDRDSTGEQYF
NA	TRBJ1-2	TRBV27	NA	TGTGCCAGCAGTCCCACCCGCATCACCCTCAATGGCTACACCTTC	CASSPTRITLNGYTF
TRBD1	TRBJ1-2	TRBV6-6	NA	TGTGCCAGCAGTTACAGGGGAGGACAGGGACATGGCTACACCTTC	CASSYRGGQGHGYTF
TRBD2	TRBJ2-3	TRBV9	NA	TGTGCCAGCAGCGCGGCGGGGGGCGCTAGCACAGATACGCAGTATTTT	CASSAAGGASTDTQYF
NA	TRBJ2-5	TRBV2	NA	TGTGCCAGCAGTGGGGTGGGGGAAGTAGAGACCCAGTACTTC	CASSGVGEVETQYF